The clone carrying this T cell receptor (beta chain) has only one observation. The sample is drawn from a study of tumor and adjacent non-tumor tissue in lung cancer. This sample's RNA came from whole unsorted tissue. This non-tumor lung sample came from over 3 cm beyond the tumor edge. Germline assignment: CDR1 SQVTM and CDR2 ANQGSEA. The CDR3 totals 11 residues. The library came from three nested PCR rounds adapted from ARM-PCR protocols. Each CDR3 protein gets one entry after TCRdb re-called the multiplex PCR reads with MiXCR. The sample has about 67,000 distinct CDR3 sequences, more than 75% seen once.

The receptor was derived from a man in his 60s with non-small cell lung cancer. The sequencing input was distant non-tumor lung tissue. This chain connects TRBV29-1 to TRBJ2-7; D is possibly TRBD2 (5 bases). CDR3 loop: CRVHSEYEQYF. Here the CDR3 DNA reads TGCAGAGTTCATAGCGAATACGAGCAGTACTTC.